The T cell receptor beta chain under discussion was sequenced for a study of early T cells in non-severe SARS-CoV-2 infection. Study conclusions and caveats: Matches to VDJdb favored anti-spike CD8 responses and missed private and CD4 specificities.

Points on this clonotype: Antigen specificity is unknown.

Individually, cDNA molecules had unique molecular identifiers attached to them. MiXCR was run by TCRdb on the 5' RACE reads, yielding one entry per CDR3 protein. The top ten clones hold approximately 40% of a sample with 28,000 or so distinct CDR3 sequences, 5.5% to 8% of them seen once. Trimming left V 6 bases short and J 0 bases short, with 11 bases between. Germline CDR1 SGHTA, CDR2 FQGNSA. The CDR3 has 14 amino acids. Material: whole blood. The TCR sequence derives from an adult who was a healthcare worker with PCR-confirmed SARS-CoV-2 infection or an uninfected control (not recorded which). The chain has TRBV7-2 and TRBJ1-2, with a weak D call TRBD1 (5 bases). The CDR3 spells CASSRDGANYGYTF. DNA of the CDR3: TGTGCCAGCAGTCGGGACGGTGCTAACTATGGCTACACCTTC.